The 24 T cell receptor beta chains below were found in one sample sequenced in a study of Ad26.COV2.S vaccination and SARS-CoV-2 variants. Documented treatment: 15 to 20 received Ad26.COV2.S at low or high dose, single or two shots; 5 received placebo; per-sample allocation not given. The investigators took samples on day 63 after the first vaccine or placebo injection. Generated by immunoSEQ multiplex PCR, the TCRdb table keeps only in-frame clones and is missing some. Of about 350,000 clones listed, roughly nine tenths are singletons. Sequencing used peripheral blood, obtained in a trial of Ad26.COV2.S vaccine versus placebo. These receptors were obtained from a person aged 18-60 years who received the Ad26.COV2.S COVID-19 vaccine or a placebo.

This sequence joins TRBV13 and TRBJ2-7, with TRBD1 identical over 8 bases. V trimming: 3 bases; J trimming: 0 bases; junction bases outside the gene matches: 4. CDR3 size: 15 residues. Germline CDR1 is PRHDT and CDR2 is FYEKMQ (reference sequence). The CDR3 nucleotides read TGTGCCAGCAGCTTGATGACAGGGGTCTCCTACGAGCAGTACTTC. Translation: CASSLMTGVSYEQYF.

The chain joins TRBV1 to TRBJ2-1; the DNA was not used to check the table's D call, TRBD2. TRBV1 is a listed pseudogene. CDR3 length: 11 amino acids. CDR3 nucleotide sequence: TGCACCAGCAGCCAAGGAGTTGAGCAGTTCTTC. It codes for CTSSQGVEQFF.

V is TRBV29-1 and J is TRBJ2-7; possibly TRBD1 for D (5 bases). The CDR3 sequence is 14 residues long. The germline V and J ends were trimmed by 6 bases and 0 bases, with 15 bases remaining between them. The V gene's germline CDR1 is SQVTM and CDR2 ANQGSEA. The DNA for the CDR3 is TGCAGCGTCTCCTACAGGAGTTCCTCCTACGAGCAGTACTTC. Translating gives CSVSYRSSSYEQYF.

The DNA of the CDR3 is TGTGCCAGTAAGACCTCTGGGGCCAACGTCCTGACTTTC. Translated, it gives CASKTSGANVLTF. The rearrangement links TRBV19 to TRBJ2-6; D unresolved. V was clipped by 7 bases and J by 0 bases, with 4 bases between them. Germline V lookup: CDR1 LNHDA, CDR2 SQIVND (reference sequence). The CDR3 extends over 13 amino acids.

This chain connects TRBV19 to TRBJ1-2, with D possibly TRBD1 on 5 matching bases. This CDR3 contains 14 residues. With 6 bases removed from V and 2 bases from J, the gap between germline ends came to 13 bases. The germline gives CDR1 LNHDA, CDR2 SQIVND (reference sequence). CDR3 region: CASRRLGDNYGYTF. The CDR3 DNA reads TGTGCCAGTAGAAGGTTGGGGGACAACTATGGCTACACCTTC.

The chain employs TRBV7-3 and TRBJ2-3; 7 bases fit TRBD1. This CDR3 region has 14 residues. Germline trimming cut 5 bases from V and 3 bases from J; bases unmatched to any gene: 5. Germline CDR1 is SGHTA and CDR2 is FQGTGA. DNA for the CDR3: TGTGCCAGCAGCCAGGGACAGAAAACAGATACGCAGTATTTT. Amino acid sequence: CASSQGQKTDTQYF.

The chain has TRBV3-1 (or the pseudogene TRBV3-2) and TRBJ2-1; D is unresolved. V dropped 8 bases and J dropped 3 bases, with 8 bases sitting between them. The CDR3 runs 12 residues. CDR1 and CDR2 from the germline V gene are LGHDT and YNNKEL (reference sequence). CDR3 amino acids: CASGDNYNEQFF. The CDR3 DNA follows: TGTGCCAGCGGTGACAACTACAATGAGCAGTTCTTC.

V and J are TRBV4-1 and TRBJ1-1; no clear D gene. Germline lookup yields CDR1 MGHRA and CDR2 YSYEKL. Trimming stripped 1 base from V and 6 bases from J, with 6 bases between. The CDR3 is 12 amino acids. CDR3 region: CASSQVPAEAFF. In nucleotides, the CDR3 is TGCGCCAGCAGCCAAGTGCCAGCTGAAGCTTTCTTT.

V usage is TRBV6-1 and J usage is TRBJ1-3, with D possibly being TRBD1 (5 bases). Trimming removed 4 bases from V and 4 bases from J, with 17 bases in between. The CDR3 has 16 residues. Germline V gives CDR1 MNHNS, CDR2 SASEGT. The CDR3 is CASSGRLGQGGNTIYF. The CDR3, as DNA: TGTGCCAGCAGTGGGCGGCTAGGGCAGGGAGGAAACACCATATATTTT.

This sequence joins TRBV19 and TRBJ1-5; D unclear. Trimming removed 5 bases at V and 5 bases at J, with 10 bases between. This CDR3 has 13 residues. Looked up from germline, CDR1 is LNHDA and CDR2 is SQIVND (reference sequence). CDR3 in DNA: TGTGCCAGTAGTCTCCGGCGGGATCAGCCCCAGCATTTT. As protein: CASSLRRDQPQHF.

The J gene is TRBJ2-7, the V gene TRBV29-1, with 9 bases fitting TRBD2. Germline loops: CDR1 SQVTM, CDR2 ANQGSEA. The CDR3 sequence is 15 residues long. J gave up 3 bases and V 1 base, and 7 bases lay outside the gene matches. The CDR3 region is CSVEGSSGTHYEQYF. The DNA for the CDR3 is TGCAGCGTTGAAGGTTCTAGCGGGACACACTACGAGCAGTACTTC.

CDR3 residues: CASSLVAGVNQPQHF. Here the CDR3 DNA reads TGTGCCAGCAGCTTGGTGGCAGGGGTTAATCAGCCCCAGCATTTT. This chain links TRBV5-8 with TRBJ1-5, with D possibly matching TRBD1 (6 bases). Germline V gene sequence: CDR1 SGHTS, CDR2 YDEGEE. The V end was cut by 0 bases, the J end by 4 bases, with 11 bases between. The CDR3 is 15 residues long.

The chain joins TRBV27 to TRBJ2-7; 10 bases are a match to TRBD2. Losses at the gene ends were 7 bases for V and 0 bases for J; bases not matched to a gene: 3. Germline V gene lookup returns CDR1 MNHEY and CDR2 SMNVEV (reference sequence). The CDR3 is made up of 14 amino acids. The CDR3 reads CASKRLAGSYEQYF. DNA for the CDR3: TGTGCCAGCAAACGACTAGCGGGCTCCTACGAGCAGTACTTC.

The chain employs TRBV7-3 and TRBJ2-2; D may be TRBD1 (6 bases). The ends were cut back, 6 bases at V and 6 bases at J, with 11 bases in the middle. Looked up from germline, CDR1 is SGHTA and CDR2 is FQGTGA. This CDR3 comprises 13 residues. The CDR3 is CASSIYRAGELFF. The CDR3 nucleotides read TGTGCCAGCAGTATCTACAGGGCCGGGGAGCTGTTTTTT. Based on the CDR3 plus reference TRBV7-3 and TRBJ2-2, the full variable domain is GAGVSQTPSNKVTEKGKYVELRCDPISGHTALYWYRQSLGQGPEFLIYFQGTGAADDSGLPNDRFFAVRPEGSVSTLKIQRTERGDSAVYLCASSIYRAGELFFGEGSRLTVL.

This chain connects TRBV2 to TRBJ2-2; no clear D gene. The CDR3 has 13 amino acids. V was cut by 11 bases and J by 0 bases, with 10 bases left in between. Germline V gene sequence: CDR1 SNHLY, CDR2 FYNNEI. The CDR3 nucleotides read TGTGCCCGGGCTCGATCGAACACCGGGGAGCTGTTTTTT. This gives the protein CARARSNTGELFF.

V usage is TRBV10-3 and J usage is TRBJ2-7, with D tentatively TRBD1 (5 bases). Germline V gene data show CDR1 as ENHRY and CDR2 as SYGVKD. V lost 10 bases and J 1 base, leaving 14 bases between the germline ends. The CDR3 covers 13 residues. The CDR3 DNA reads TGTGCCAGCCGACAGCGCGAGTCCTACGAGCAGTACTTC. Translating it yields CASRQRESYEQYF.

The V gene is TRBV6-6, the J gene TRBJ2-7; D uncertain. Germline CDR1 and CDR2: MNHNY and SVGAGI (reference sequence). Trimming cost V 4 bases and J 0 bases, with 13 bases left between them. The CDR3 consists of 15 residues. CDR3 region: CASSLRTADSYEQYF. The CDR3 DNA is TGTGCCAGCAGTTTAAGAACGGCAGACTCCTACGAGCAGTACTTC.

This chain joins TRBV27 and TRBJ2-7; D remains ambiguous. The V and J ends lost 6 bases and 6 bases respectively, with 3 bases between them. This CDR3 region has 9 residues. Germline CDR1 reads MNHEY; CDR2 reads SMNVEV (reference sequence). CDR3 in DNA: TGTGCCAGCAGGCGCGAGCAGTACTTC. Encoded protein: CASRREQYF.

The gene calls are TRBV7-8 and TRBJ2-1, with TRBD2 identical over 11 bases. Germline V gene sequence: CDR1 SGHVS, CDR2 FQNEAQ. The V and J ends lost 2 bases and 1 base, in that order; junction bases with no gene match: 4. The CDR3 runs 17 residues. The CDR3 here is CASSLTSGGLSYNEQFF. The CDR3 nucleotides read TGTGCCAGCAGCTTAACTAGCGGGGGCTTATCCTACAATGAGCAGTTCTTC.

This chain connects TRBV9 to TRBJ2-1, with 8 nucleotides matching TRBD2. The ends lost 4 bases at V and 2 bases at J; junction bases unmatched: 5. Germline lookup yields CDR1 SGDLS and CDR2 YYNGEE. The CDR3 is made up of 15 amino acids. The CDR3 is CASSFSGNAYNEQFF. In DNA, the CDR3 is TGTGCCAGCAGCTTTAGCGGGAACGCCTACAATGAGCAGTTCTTC.

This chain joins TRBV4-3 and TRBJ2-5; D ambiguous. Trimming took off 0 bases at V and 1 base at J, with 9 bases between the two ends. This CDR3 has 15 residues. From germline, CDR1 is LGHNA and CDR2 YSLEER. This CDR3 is CASSQDLTVQETQYF. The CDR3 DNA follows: TGCGCCAGCAGCCAAGATTTAACAGTCCAAGAGACCCAGTACTTC.

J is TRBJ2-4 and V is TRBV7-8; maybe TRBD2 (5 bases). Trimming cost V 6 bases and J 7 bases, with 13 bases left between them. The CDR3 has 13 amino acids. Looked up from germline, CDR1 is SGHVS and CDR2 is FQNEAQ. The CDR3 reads CASRPNGGNIQYF. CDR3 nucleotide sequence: TGTGCCAGCAGGCCGAATGGAGGTAACATTCAGTACTTC.

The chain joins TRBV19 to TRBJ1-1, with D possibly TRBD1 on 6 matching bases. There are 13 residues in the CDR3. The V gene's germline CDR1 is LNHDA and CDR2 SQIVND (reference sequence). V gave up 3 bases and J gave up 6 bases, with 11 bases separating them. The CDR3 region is CASSIRTGPEAFF. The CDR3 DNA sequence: TGTGCCAGTAGTATTCGTACAGGGCCTGAAGCTTTCTTT.

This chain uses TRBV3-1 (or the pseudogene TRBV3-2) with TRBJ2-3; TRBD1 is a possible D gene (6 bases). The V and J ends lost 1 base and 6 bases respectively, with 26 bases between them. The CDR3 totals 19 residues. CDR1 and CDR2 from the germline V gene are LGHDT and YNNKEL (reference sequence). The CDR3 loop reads CASSQVFREQGHYADTQYF. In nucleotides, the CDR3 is TGTGCCAGCAGCCAAGTATTCCGAGAACAGGGCCACTACGCGGATACGCAGTATTTT.